These 26 T cell receptor beta chains were all obtained from the same sample, sequenced in a study of CD8 T cells in ankylosing spondylitis. TCRdb re-analysed the 5' RACE reads in MiXCR, keeping a single row per CDR3 protein. Altogether some 350,000 distinct CDR3 sequences are present, over 12% being singletons, with the ten largest covering around 1%. Sequencing was carried out using blood, either unsorted or a sorted T cell fraction (not recorded which). Source of these receptors: a male donor with ankylosing spondylitis or in good health (not recorded which).

This clonotype was seen at least ten times. V gene TRBV15 combines with J gene TRBJ1-2, with D uncertain. The CDR3 consists of 14 residues. V lost 0 bases, J lost 3 bases, and 8 bases lay in between. CDR1 and CDR2 (germline): LNHNV, YYDKDF (reference sequence). The CDR3 region has the DNA TGTGCCACCAGCAGAGAGAATGGGGACTATGGCTACACCTTC. Translating gives CATSRENGDYGYTF. Full variable domain (rest looked up from reference TRBV15 and TRBJ1-2): DAMVIQNPRYQVTQFGKPVTLSCSQTLNHNVMYWYQQKSSQAPKLLFHYYDKDFNNEADTPDNFQSRRPNTSFCFLDIRSPGLGDTAMYLCATSRENGDYGYTFGSGTRLTVV.

This clonotype has a count of ten or more. This chain connects TRBV7-2 to TRBJ1-5; TRBD1 is a possible D gene (5 bases). In germline, CDR1 is SGHTA, CDR2 FQGNSA. Trimming stripped 1 base from V and 6 bases from J, with 7 bases between. This CDR3 has 13 amino acids. CDR3 in DNA: TGTGCCAGCAGCTTAGTAGGGGTTCAGCCCCAGCATTTT. This gives the protein CASSLVGVQPQHF.

There are a few counts of this clonotype. V gene TRBV6-5 combines with J gene TRBJ2-5; tentatively, D is TRBD2 (6 bases). CDR3 length: 14 amino acids. Germline CDR1 and CDR2: MNHEY and SVGAGI. V was shortened by 4 bases and J by 5 bases, with 14 bases between the two germline ends. The CDR3 loop reads CASSSMTSVETQYF. CDR3 DNA sequence: TGTGCCAGCAGTTCCATGACTAGTGTCGAGACCCAGTACTTC.

This clonotype turned up a few times. For the CDR3, the DNA is TGTGCCAGCAGCTTAGGGGTAGGGCAGGGACAAGAGACCCAGTACTTC. Encoded protein: CASSLGVGQGQETQYF. The J gene is TRBJ2-5, the V gene TRBV7-2; possible D gene TRBD1, 5 bases. The CDR3 consists of 16 residues. Between the trimmed V and J ends, which lost 1 base and 2 bases, there was a span of 14 bases. Germline CDR1 reads SGHTA; CDR2 reads FQGNSA.

The chain uses TRBV10-3 and TRBJ2-3; D gene ambiguous. CDR1 and CDR2 from the germline V gene are ENHRY and SYGVKD. The CDR3 sequence is 13 residues long. Trimming removed 6 bases at V and 10 bases at J, with 17 bases between. The CDR3 loop is CAISQPSPAPQYF. In DNA form, the CDR3 reads TGTGCCATCAGCCAACCCTCGCCCGCCCCGCAGTATTTT.

This clonotype turned up a few times. The chain uses TRBV7-2 and TRBJ2-1, with 7 positions matching TRBD2. Germline trimming cut 4 bases from V and 5 bases from J; bases unmatched to any gene: 5. CDR3 length: 14 amino acids. The germline CDR1 and CDR2 sequences are SGHTA and FQGNSA. CDR3 bases: TGTGCCAGCAGCTATGCTAGCGGAAACAATGAGCAGTTCTTC. The encoded protein is CASSYASGNNEQFF.

This clonotype was picked up a small number of times. V usage is TRBV20-1 and J usage is TRBJ2-7; a possible D gene is TRBD1 (6 bases). Trimming shortened V by 3 bases and J by 5 bases, and 11 bases separated the two germline ends. Looked up from germline, CDR1 is DFQATT and CDR2 is SNEGSKA (reference sequence). The CDR3 spans 12 residues. The CDR3 reads CSARNRAHEQYF. CDR3 in DNA: TGCAGTGCTAGGAACAGGGCCCACGAGCAGTACTTC.

This clonotype was observed many times. The V and J genes are TRBV2 and TRBJ1-5; 9 bases fit TRBD1. CDR3 length: 15 amino acids. The germline V gene encodes CDR1 SNHLY and CDR2 FYNNEI. With V trimmed by 7 bases and J by 5 bases, 9 bases remained unmatched. The CDR3 DNA sequence: TGTGCCAGCACACTCGACAGGGGGTTGTATCAGCCCCAGCATTTT. The encoded protein is CASTLDRGLYQPQHF.

This rearrangement joins TRBV12-3 or TRBV12-4 to TRBJ1-1; 9 bases fit TRBD1. J was trimmed by 6 bases and V by 3 bases; bases with no gene match: 11. The CDR3 has 16 residues. The CDR3 here is CASSLALGQGRPEAFF. The CDR3 DNA sequence: TGTGCCAGCAGTTTGGCTTTGGGACAGGGAAGGCCTGAAGCTTTCTTT.

J is TRBJ2-5 and V is TRBV21-1; TRBD1, as called in the table, went unchecked against the DNA. TRBV21-1 is assigned pseudogene status. CDR3 length equals 17 residues. CDR3 coding DNA: TGTGCCAGCAGCAAAGGGTCGAGGGACAGGGGTATTGAGACCCAGTACTTC. Translation: CASSKGSRDRGIETQYF.

This clonotype has ten or more counts. This chain connects TRBV5-6 to TRBJ1-2; D perhaps matches TRBD1 (5 bases). CDR1 is SGHDT, CDR2 YYEEEE, per germline. Deletions cut 4 bases from V and 4 bases from J, with 14 bases between. The CDR3 contains 14 residues. CDR3 DNA: TGTGCCAGCAGCCCGGGCGGGGGAACCTATGGCTACACCTTC. Protein sequence: CASSPGGGTYGYTF.

The chain couples TRBV6-2 or TRBV6-3 to TRBJ2-1; TRBD1 matches at 9 bases. V dropped 10 bases and J dropped 6; count of bases not matched to a gene: 10. Germline lookup yields CDR1 MNHEY and CDR2 SVGEGT. CDR3 size: 14 residues. The CDR3 region is CATITQGAGNEQFF. The DNA for the CDR3 is TGTGCCACCATAACACAGGGGGCAGGCAATGAGCAGTTCTTC.

This clonotype was seen ten or more times. This CDR3 is CSVSPGRGQYF. The CDR3 region has the DNA TGCAGCGTTTCCCCGGGCCGAGGACAGTACTTC. The genes are TRBV29-1 and TRBJ2-7; D is undetermined. CDR3 length: 11 residues. The V and J ends lost 5 bases and 10 bases respectively, with 15 bases between them. The germline gives CDR1 SQVTM, CDR2 ANQGSEA.

The chain has TRBV20-1 and TRBJ2-7; D is possibly TRBD1 or TRBD2 (5 bases each). The CDR3 sequence is 14 residues long. CDR1 DFQATT and CDR2 SNEGSKA come from the germline V gene (reference sequence). V lost 1 base to trimming and J lost 4 bases, with 14 bases between them. This chain's CDR3 is CSARAGTLAYEQYF. In DNA form, the CDR3 reads TGCAGTGCTAGAGCGGGGACCCTGGCATACGAGCAGTACTTC.

The rearrangement joins TRBV5-1 to TRBJ2-7; the match to TRBD1 covers 9 bases. Germline CDR1 is SGHRS and CDR2 is YFSETQ. The J segment lost 5 bases and the V segment lost 6 bases, leaving 9 bases of the junction unmatched. The CDR3 runs 14 residues. The CDR3 bases are TGCGCCAGCACAACGGGACAGGGTACCAACGAGCAGTACTTC. Translating it yields CASTTGQGTNEQYF.

The rearrangement joins TRBV25-1 to TRBJ2-1, with D uncertain. CDR1 MGHDK and CDR2 SYGVNS come from the germline V gene. CDR3 length equals 16 residues. Between the trimmed V and J ends, which lost 1 base and 0 bases, there was a span of 10 bases. The CDR3, as DNA: TGTGCCAGCAGTGAATCAAGGGCTCTCTCCTACAATGAGCAGTTCTTC. Its protein product is CASSESRALSYNEQFF. Combining the CDR3 with reference TRBV25-1 and TRBJ2-1 gives the whole variable domain EADIYQTPRYLVIGTGKKITLECSQTMGHDKMYWYQQDPGMELHLIHYSYGVNSTEKGDLSSESTVSRIRTEHFPLTLESARPSHTSQYLCASSESRALSYNEQFFGPGTRLTVL.

In this sample, this clonotype turned up a few times. The rearrangement uses TRBV20-1 and TRBJ1-5; no firm D call. Trimming took off 5 bases at V and 4 bases at J, with 18 bases between the two ends. From germline, CDR1 is DFQATT and CDR2 SNEGSKA (reference sequence). The CDR3 sequence is 15 residues long. DNA of the CDR3: TGCAGTGCTCCCCTTCCAGGAATAGGGAATCAGCCCCAGCATTTT. Translated: CSAPLPGIGNQPQHF.

The chain couples TRBV12-3 or TRBV12-4 to TRBJ2-2; the match to TRBD2 covers 13 bases. The CDR3 sequence is 17 residues long. The J segment lost 2 bases and the V segment lost 7 bases, leaving 7 bases of the junction unmatched. CDR3 sequence reads: CASTKLAGGYNTGELFF. In nucleotides, the CDR3 is TGTGCCAGCACAAAACTAGCGGGGGGGTACAACACCGGGGAGCTGTTTTTT.

The gene calls are TRBV6-2 or TRBV6-3 and TRBJ2-1; 14 positions match TRBD2. Germline values: CDR1 MNHEY, CDR2 SVGEGT. Trimming removed 8 bases from V and 10 bases from J; junction bases left unmatched: 13. CDR3 length: 16 residues. The CDR3 DNA is TGTGCCAGCGCCATTAAGGGACTAGCGGGAGCCAGAGAGCAGTTCTTC. It translates to CASAIKGLAGAREQFF.

This clonotype was seen only a few times. The chain combines TRBV5-1 with TRBJ1-1; no clear D gene. CDR3 length equals 14 residues. The ends were cut back, 7 bases at V and 5 bases at J, with 18 bases in the middle. Per the germline V gene, CDR1 is SGHRS and CDR2 is YFSETQ. CDR3 sequence: CASGNRGDSTEAFF. Written as DNA, the CDR3 is TGCGCCAGCGGGAACCGGGGTGACTCGACTGAAGCTTTCTTT. The variable domain in full, completed from reference TRBV5-1 and TRBJ1-1, reads KAGVTQTPRYLIKTRGQQVTLSCSPISGHRSVSWYQQTPGQGLQFLFEYFSETQRNKGNFPGRFSGRQFSNSRSEMNVSTLELGDSALYLCASGNRGDSTEAFFGQGTRLTVV.

This chain links TRBV12-3 or TRBV12-4 with TRBJ2-4, with a possible D match to TRBD2 (7 bases). V was trimmed by 6 bases and J by 0 bases, leaving 18 bases between them. This CDR3 spans 17 amino acids. The CDR3 bases are TGTGCCAGCAGCCTGGGGGGGGGCAGACTAGCCAAAAACATTCAGTACTTC. This gives the protein CASSLGGGRLAKNIQYF.

This CDR3 reads CASSLVQGGYTF. The CDR3 nucleotides read TGTGCCAGCAGCTTAGTTCAGGGTGGCTACACCTTC. The chain joins TRBV7-2 to TRBJ1-2; the D gene is possibly TRBD1 (5 bases). In germline, CDR1 is SGHTA, CDR2 FQGNSA. The V gene lost 1 base and the J gene lost 7 bases, with 7 bases spanning the gap. The CDR3 is made up of 12 amino acids.

This clonotype was found a few times. The chain combines TRBV10-3 with TRBJ2-7, with TRBD1 matching 7 bases. V lost 10 bases to trimming and J lost 5 bases; unmatched junction nucleotides: 11. Germline V lookup: CDR1 ENHRY, CDR2 SYGVKD. The CDR3 is 13 amino acids. This chain's CDR3 is CATRTGGGDEQYF. The CDR3, as DNA: TGTGCCACCAGGACAGGTGGAGGCGACGAGCAGTACTTC.

This chain joins TRBV12-3 or TRBV12-4 and TRBJ2-2; D not certain. This CDR3 contains 11 residues. Trimming removed 8 bases at V and 9 bases at J, with 10 bases between. This CDR3 is CASQQGRELFF. CDR3 bases: TGTGCCAGCCAACAAGGCCGGGAGCTGTTTTTT.

The genes are TRBV11-1 and TRBJ1-5; weak D call: TRBD1 (5 bases). The CDR3 loop spans 17 amino acids. Trimming pared 6 bases from V and 1 base from J, leaving 19 bases between. Per the germline V gene, CDR1 is SGHAT and CDR2 is FQDESV (reference sequence). As DNA, the CDR3 is TGTGCCAGCAGTCATGGGGGAGGACACCCGAGCAATCAGCCCCAGCATTTT. Its protein is CASSHGGGHPSNQPQHF.

There are a few counts of this clonotype. The chain is built from TRBV20-1 and TRBJ2-3, with TRBD2 matching over 9 bases. The V gene end was trimmed by 0 bases and the J gene end by 3 bases; junction bases not matched to a gene: 4. The length of the CDR3 is 15 residues. Germline lookup yields CDR1 DFQATT and CDR2 SNEGSKA (reference sequence). In nucleotides, the CDR3 is TGCAGTGCTAGAGATCGGCTAGCGGGGACAGATACGCAGTATTTT. Protein: CSARDRLAGTDTQYF.